The source of this T cell receptor beta chain is a study of control samples from healthy donors and cancer patients. This table comes from immunoSEQ multiplex PCR, and its TCRdb copy is limited to in-frame clones, with some not included. The sample contains more than 110,000 clones, roughly nine tenths of which appear only once. This CDR3 has 14 amino acids. V was cut by 8 bases and J by 4 bases, with 17 bases left in between. Germline lookup yields CDR1 MNHEY and CDR2 SVGAGI. This sequence was found in a young woman in good health. The chain has TRBV6-5 and TRBJ2-5; unclear D gene. Sequencing input: blood. CDR3 sequence: CASGPYGRGETQYF. The CDR3 nucleotides read TGTGCCAGCGGGCCCTACGGGCGCGGAGAGACCCAGTACTTC.